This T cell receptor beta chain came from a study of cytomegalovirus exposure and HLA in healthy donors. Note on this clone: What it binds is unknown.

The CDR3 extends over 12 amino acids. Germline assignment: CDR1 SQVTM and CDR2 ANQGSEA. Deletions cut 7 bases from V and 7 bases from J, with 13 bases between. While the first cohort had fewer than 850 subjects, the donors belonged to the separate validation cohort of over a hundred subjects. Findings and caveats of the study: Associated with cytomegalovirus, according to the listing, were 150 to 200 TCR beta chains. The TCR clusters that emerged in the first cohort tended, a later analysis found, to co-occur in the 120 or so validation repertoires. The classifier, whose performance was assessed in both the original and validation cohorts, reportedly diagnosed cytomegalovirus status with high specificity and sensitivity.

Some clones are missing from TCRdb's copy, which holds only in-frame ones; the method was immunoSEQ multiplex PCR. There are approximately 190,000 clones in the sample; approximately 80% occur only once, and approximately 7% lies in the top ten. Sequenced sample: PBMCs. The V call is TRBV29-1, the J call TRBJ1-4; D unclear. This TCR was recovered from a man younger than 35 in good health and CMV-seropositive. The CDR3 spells CSAILPGEKLFF. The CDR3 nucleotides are TGCAGCGCCATCCTCCCGGGTGAAAAACTGTTTTTT.